This T cell receptor beta chain was identified in a study of technical replicates of blood from a few donors. Repertoires were generated with immunoSEQ multiplex PCR, while TCRdb's copy carries only in-frame clones and drops some. The sample shows more than 90,000 clones, nearly 97% of them seen only once. V shed 5 bases and J shed 5 bases, with 16 bases lying between them. Germline CDR1 is WNHNN and CDR2 is SYGVQD (reference sequence). This CDR3 has 14 residues. This chain connects TRBV10-1 to TRBJ2-7, with D unresolved. Sequencing was performed on T cells isolated from PBMCs. This TCR was recovered from a human donor in good health. The CDR3 nucleotides are TGCGCCAGCAGTCCTGTACAGCCCTTTGACGAGCAGTACTTC. Protein product: CASSPVQPFDEQYF.